The rows below give T cell receptor beta chains drawn from one sample of a study of immune cell composition in non-small cell lung cancer. Clones were sequenced by immunoSEQ multiplex PCR, and TCRdb holds only the in-frame ones, with some missing. The sample lists over 9,500 clones, about 60% occurring once. The sample comprised lung tumor tissue. The receptors stem from a human donor with non-small cell lung cancer. CDR3s include the opening cysteine and the closing phenylalanine or tryptophan. A D gene is named only where the DNA matches it firmly. Not every row has a clone size; where given, it reads once, few, many or a size class.

CASSQAREGPYEQYF,TGCGCCAGCAGCCAAGCGAGGGAGGGCCCCTACGAGCAGTACTTC,.,TRBJ2-7,TRBD2,TRBV5-4
CASRRNPGQYLRGQYF,TGTGCCAGTAGACGAAACCCGGGACAGTACCTACGAGGGCAGTACTTC,.,TRBJ2-7,.,TRBV12-1
CASSFRAPGTYNEQFF,TGTGCCAGCAGCTTTAGGGCCCCCGGGACCTACAATGAGCAGTTCTTC,.,TRBJ2-1,.,TRBV7-2
CASSTAGTGGTDTQYF,TGTGCCAGCAGCACCGCCGGGACAGGGGGCACAGATACGCAGTATTTT,.,TRBJ2-3,TRBD1,TRBV9
CASSTGVGTDTQYF,TGTGCCAGCAGCACAGGGGTCGGCACAGATACGCAGTATTTT,.,TRBJ2-3,TRBD1,TRBV6-4
CASSTGGHTDTQYF,TGTGCCAGCAGTACCGGAGGCCATACAGATACGCAGTATTTT,.,TRBJ2-3,.,TRBV7-6
CSVLDLNTGELFF,TGCAGCGTCCTGGACTTGAACACCGGGGAGCTGTTTTTT,.,TRBJ2-2,.,TRBV29-1
CASSTGLAGEETQYF,TGCGCCAGCAGCACGGGACTAGCGGGAGAAGAGACCCAGTACTTC,once,TRBJ2-5,TRBD2,TRBV5-1
CASSLGQGDQYF,TGTGCCAGCAGCCTCGGACAGGGCGACCAGTACTTC,.,TRBJ2-5,TRBD1,TRBV5-4
CASSWGHETGSHYTF,TGCGCCAGCAGCTGGGGGCACGAGACAGGGTCCCATTACACCTTC,few,TRBJ1-2,TRBD1,TRBV5-1
CSAFVWGTQYF,TGCAGTGCTTTCGTATGGGGCACGCAGTATTTT,once,TRBJ2-3,.,TRBV20-1
CASSQQNAYEQYF,TGTGCCAGCAGTCAACAGAATGCCTACGAGCAGTACTTC,.,TRBJ2-7,.,TRBV28
CAWRPRVAKNIQYF,TGTGCCTGGAGGCCTCGGGTAGCCAAAAACATTCAGTACTTC,.,TRBJ2-4,.,TRBV30
CASSYTEYNEQFF,TGTGCCAGCAGTTACACCGAGTACAATGAGCAGTTCTTC,.,TRBJ2-1,.,TRBV6-5
CASRTDRGRPDTQYF,TGTGCCAGTAGAACGGACAGGGGGCGCCCAGATACGCAGTATTTT,.,TRBJ2-3,TRBD1,TRBV19
CASLGDSYEQYF,TGTGCCAGCTTAGGGGACTCCTACGAGCAGTACTTC,.,TRBJ2-7,.,TRBV28
CASTTSSGTGELFF,TGTGCCAGCACCACTTCTAGCGGAACCGGGGAGCTGTTTTTT,.,TRBJ2-2,TRBD2,TRBV7-3
CASSSSGRANEQFF,TGTGCCAGCAGCTCAAGCGGGAGGGCCAATGAGCAGTTCTTC,.,TRBJ2-1,TRBD2,TRBV7-9
CASRKLAGGPTDTQYF,TGTGCCAGCAGGAAACTAGCGGGAGGGCCCACAGATACGCAGTATTTT,.,TRBJ2-3,TRBD2,TRBV27
CASRLGTWVVAGGPRTDTQYF,TGTGCAAGTCGCTTAGGGACATGGGTGGTAGCGGGAGGGCCGCGCACAGATACGCAGTATTTT,.,TRBJ2-3,.,TRBV12-2
CASSLRWTAGLFQETQYF,TGTGCCAGCAGCTTGAGGTGGACAGCCGGACTCTTCCAAGAGACCCAGTACTTC,.,TRBJ2-5,.,TRBV5-5
CAWSVLTTEAFF,TGTGCCTGGAGTGTACTCACCACTGAAGCTTTCTTT,few,TRBJ1-1,.,TRBV30
CASSPGTTSYEQYF,TGTGCCAGCTCGCCCGGGACTACTTCCTACGAGCAGTACTTC,few,TRBJ2-7,TRBD2,TRBV18
CASGLFLAGGEQFF,TGTGCTAGTGGTTTGTTCCTAGCGGGAGGTGAGCAGTTCTTC,.,TRBJ2-1,TRBD2,TRBV12-5
CASSSFASSYNEQFF,TGTGCCAGCAGCTCCTTCGCTAGCTCCTACAATGAGCAGTTCTTC,.,TRBJ2-1,.,TRBV7-2
CASSLVGLGSGANVLTF,TGCGCCAGCAGCTTGGTCGGTCTAGGTTCTGGGGCCAACGTCCTGACTTTC,few,TRBJ2-6,.,TRBV5-1
CASSIGQGVSYEQYF,TGTGCCAGCAGCATAGGACAGGGGGTATCCTACGAGCAGTACTTC,once,TRBJ2-7,TRBD1,TRBV5-6
CASSQDPWGSGRDNEQFF,TGCGCCAGCAGCCAAGATCCCTGGGGTAGCGGGAGAGACAATGAGCAGTTCTTC,few,TRBJ2-1,TRBD2,TRBV4-3
CASSLGGQGAYEQYF,TGTGCCAGCAGTTTAGGGGGACAGGGGGCTTACGAGCAGTACTTC,.,TRBJ2-7,TRBD1,TRBV28
CASSYTGQSSYEQYF,TGTGCCAGCAGCTACACGGGACAGTCCTCCTACGAGCAGTACTTC,.,TRBJ2-7,TRBD1,TRBV7-9
CAWSGSSVHNEQFF,TGTGCCTGGAGCGGGTCGTCGGTCCACAATGAGCAGTTCTTC,few,TRBJ2-1,.,TRBV30
CASSLGILAGSSYEQYF,TGCGCCAGCAGCTTGGGTATTCTAGCGGGGTCCTCCTACGAGCAGTACTTC,.,TRBJ2-7,TRBD2,TRBV5-1
CASSYNTGSGNTIYF,TGTGCCAGCAGTTACAATACAGGCTCTGGAAACACCATATATTTT,few,TRBJ1-3,.,TRBV6-5
CASEAGGTLPYF,TGTGCCAGCGAGGCGGGAGGTACCTTGCCGTACTTC,.,TRBJ2-7,TRBD2,TRBV28
CASSLVGVREQYF,TGTGCCAGCAGCTTAGTAGGAGTTCGGGAGCAGTACTTC,.,TRBJ2-7,.,TRBV7-2
CATSVPNQPQHF,TGTGCCACCTCGGTCCCCAATCAGCCCCAGCATTTT,.,TRBJ1-5,.,TRBV28
CASSNLAGESEQYF,TGTGCCAGCTCAAACCTAGCGGGAGAATCCGAGCAGTACTTC,once,TRBJ2-7,TRBD2,TRBV18
CASSLDGRGDRPQHF,TGCGCCAGCAGTCTGGACGGACGGGGAGATCGGCCCCAGCATTTT,.,TRBJ1-5,.,TRBV5-1
CASSQRTLTEAFF,TGTGCCAGCTCACAAAGGACACTAACTGAAGCTTTCTTT,.,TRBJ1-1,.,TRBV18
CASSLDGGGYQPQHF,TGCGCCAGCAGCTTGGATGGGGGGGGTTATCAGCCCCAGCATTTT,few,TRBJ1-5,.,TRBV5-1
CASINGPAGGNNEQFF,TGTGCCAGCATCAATGGGCCAGCGGGAGGGAACAATGAGCAGTTCTTC,.,TRBJ2-1,TRBD2,TRBV7-3
CASSQAAGITDTQYF,TGCGCCAGCAGCCAGGCGGCGGGGATCACAGATACGCAGTATTTT,.,TRBJ2-3,.,TRBV4-3
CASSPRGGGRLNTEAFF,TGTGCCAGCAGCCCCCGCGGAGGAGGTCGCCTGAACACTGAAGCTTTCTTT,few,TRBJ1-1,.,TRBV9
CASTPRGGALSEAFF,TGTGCCAGCACCCCAAGGGGGGGGGCGTTATCTGAAGCTTTCTTT,.,TRBJ1-1,.,TRBV7-3
CASSPSLGQGGETQYF,TGTGCCAGCAGCCCCTCCCTCGGACAGGGTGGAGAGACCCAGTACTTC,.,TRBJ2-5,TRBD1,TRBV11-2
CASSLGDVRLNEQFF,TGTGCCAGCAGTCTAGGAGATGTAAGGTTAAATGAGCAGTTCTTC,.,TRBJ2-1,.,TRBV7-2
CASSSQWANTEAFF,TGTGCCAGCAGTTCACAATGGGCGAACACTGAAGCTTTCTTT,.,TRBJ1-1,.,TRBV27
CASSLVRGRDEQYF,TGTGCCAGCAGTTTGGTCAGGGGACGGGACGAGCAGTACTTC,once,TRBJ2-7,.,TRBV6-5
CASSLRVEAFF,TGTGCCAGTAGTCTCAGGGTCGAAGCTTTCTTT,few,TRBJ1-1,.,TRBV19
CASTTLVAANTGELFF,TGTGCCAGCACCACCTTGGTAGCGGCGAACACCGGGGAGCTGTTTTTT,.,TRBJ2-2,.,TRBV5-5
CASSKAETVYTEAFF,TGTGCCAGCAGCAAGGCGGAGACAGTTTACACTGAAGCTTTCTTT,few,TRBJ1-1,.,TRBV4-2